A single sample gave rise to the 28 T cell receptor beta chains below, sequenced in a study of blood T cell repertoires in COVID-19. The table came from immunoSEQ multiplex PCR; TCRdb's copy has only in-frame clones and leaves some out. Among over 90,000 clones listed, roughly four fifths were seen once. Sequencing input: peripheral blood. Receptors originate from a man aged 40-49 years with active or convalescent COVID-19.

The chain has TRBV18 and TRBJ1-3; 9 bases fit TRBD1. Per germline, CDR1 KGHSH and CDR2 LQKENI. This CDR3 is 15 amino acids long. Trimming took 1 base from V and 4 from J; bases not matched to a gene: 2. CDR3 sequence reads: CASSPLGQGGNTIYF. As DNA, the CDR3 is TGTGCCAGCTCACCACTCGGACAGGGGGGAAACACCATATATTTT.

The chain has TRBV27 and TRBJ2-5; unclear D gene. Trimming took 2 bases from V and 4 from J, leaving 8 bases between them. Germline V gene lookup returns CDR1 MNHEY and CDR2 SMNVEV (reference sequence). The CDR3 spans 13 residues. Written as DNA, the CDR3 is TGTGCCAGCAGTTTACGAGGCGGAGAGACCCAGTACTTC. It yields the protein CASSLRGGETQYF.

This clone occurred once. The rearrangement joins TRBV3-1 (or the pseudogene TRBV3-2) to TRBJ1-1; 9 bases fit TRBD1. This CDR3 is built from 15 residues. Germline V gives CDR1 LGHDT, CDR2 YNNKEL (reference sequence). The V segment lost 4 bases and the J segment 7 bases; nucleotides outside the gene matches: 10. This CDR3 reads CASSPRTGAAGEAFF. CDR3 nucleotides: TGTGCCAGCAGCCCTCGGACAGGGGCGGCGGGTGAAGCTTTCTTT.

Worth noting for this clone: The junction departs from the called germline gene at one end, perhaps through a read error. The gene calls are TRBV19 and TRBJ1-1; maybe TRBD1 (6 bases). Germline V gene sequence: CDR1 LNHDA, CDR2 SQIVND (reference sequence). The CDR3 has 15 residues. CDR3 loop: CASRIATGSLSEAFF. The CDR3 DNA is TGTGCCAGTAGAATAGCCACAGGGAGTTTGTCTGAAGCTTTCTTT.

This chain joins TRBV4-2 and TRBJ1-4, with a weak D call TRBD1 (6 bases). Germline CDR1 LGHNA, CDR2 YNFKEQ. This CDR3 is 16 amino acids long. With 5 bases removed from V and 3 bases from J, the gap between germline ends came to 16 bases. CDR3 region: CASSAEGGGANEKLFF. CDR3 sequence (DNA): TGTGCCAGCAGCGCAGAAGGGGGAGGGGCTAATGAAAAACTGTTTTTT.

This clone was picked up one time. V gene TRBV7-9 combines with J gene TRBJ1-2; D remains unclear. The CDR3 sequence is 15 residues long. Trimming took off 5 bases at V and 3 bases at J, with 16 bases between the two ends. From germline, CDR1 is SEHNR and CDR2 FQNEAQ (reference sequence). The CDR3 region has the DNA TGTGCCAGCAGCCCACTTGCGGGTTTGGACTATGGCTACACCTTC. Translation: CASSPLAGLDYGYTF.

The V gene is TRBV2, the J gene TRBJ1-6, with D perhaps TRBD1 (5 bases). This CDR3 is built from 15 residues. Germline V lookup: CDR1 SNHLY, CDR2 FYNNEI. V lost 7 bases and J 7 bases, leaving 17 bases between the germline ends. CDR3 coding DNA: TGTGCCAGCACTCCGGGGACCGGGGGGAATTCACCCCTCCACTTT. Translated, it gives CASTPGTGGNSPLHF.

This clone was counted a single time. The chain has TRBV18 and TRBJ1-4, with 9 bases aligning to TRBD1. Trimming took 4 bases from V and 3 from J; bases not matched to a gene: 3. The CDR3 totals 15 residues. The V gene's germline CDR1 is KGHSH and CDR2 LQKENI. CDR3 bases: TGTGCCAGCTCACTTACAGGGGGCCCTAATGAAAAACTGTTTTTT. It specifies CASSLTGGPNEKLFF.

V gene TRBV5-1 combines with J gene TRBJ2-7, with a tentative D call TRBD2 (6 bases). The CDR3 loop spans 14 amino acids. Between the trimmed V and J ends, which lost 3 bases and 2 bases, there was a span of 12 bases. CDR1 and CDR2 from the germline V gene are SGHRS and YFSETQ. The CDR3 coding sequence is TGCGCCAGCAGCTCACTGGGGGGAGCCTACGAGCAGTACTTC. It yields the protein CASSSLGGAYEQYF.

The chain carries TRBV5-4 and TRBJ2-2; TRBD1 might be the D (6 bases). Trimming took 5 bases from V and 1 from J, leaving 15 bases between them. From germline, CDR1 is SGHNT and CDR2 YYREEE (reference sequence). The CDR3 is made up of 16 amino acids. The CDR3 bases are TGTGCCAGCAGTCCCGAGATAGGGGGGAACACCGGGGAGCTGTTTTTT. Its protein product is CASSPEIGGNTGELFF.

V is TRBV10-3 and J is TRBJ1-6; D gene uncertain. The germline V gene encodes CDR1 ENHRY and CDR2 SYGVKD. V was clipped by 7 bases and J by 0 bases, with 19 bases between them. The CDR3 runs to 18 residues. The CDR3 coding sequence is TGTGCCATCATCACCCACCGGACGGGGAGCTCCTATAATTCACCCCTCCACTTT. Protein product: CAIITHRTGSSYNSPLHF.

The chain links TRBV7-2 to TRBJ2-5, with 11 bases identical to TRBD2. Germline values: CDR1 SGHTA, CDR2 FQGNSA. The CDR3 covers 16 residues. The J segment lost 5 bases and the V segment lost 6 bases, leaving 11 bases of the junction unmatched. The CDR3 nucleotides are TGTGCCAGCAGTTCACCCCTAGCGGGGGGCGGGGAGACCCAGTACTTC. Protein product: CASSSPLAGGGETQYF.

The V gene is TRBV6-5, the J gene TRBJ1-1; 9 bases map to TRBD1. V shed 11 bases, J shed 0 bases, and the junction held 1 base outside the gene matches. Germline lookup yields CDR1 MNHEY and CDR2 SVGAGI. This CDR3 is built from 12 residues. The CDR3 DNA reads TGTGCCGGGGACAGGGTGAACACTGAAGCTTTCTTT. This encodes CAGDRVNTEAFF.

The V and J genes are TRBV2 and TRBJ1-5; TRBD1 aligns across 7 bases. Germline V gives CDR1 SNHLY, CDR2 FYNNEI. The CDR3 consists of 15 residues. V lost 6 bases to trimming and J lost 1 base; unmatched junction nucleotides: 6. CDR3 protein: CASSMTGNSNQPQHF. CDR3 nucleotide sequence: TGTGCCAGCAGCATGACAGGGAACAGCAATCAGCCCCAGCATTTT.

This clone was counted only a few times. The V call is TRBV2, the J call TRBJ1-1; perhaps TRBD1 as D (5 bases). CDR1 and CDR2 (germline): SNHLY, FYNNEI. The CDR3 is 13 amino acids. V lost 4 bases and J 4 bases, leaving 10 bases between the germline ends. CDR3 sequence (DNA): TGTGCCAGCAGTGGACAGCGAGGCACTGAAGCTTTCTTT. Its translation: CASSGQRGTEAFF.

J is TRBJ2-3 and V is TRBV9; D gene unclear. Germline V gene sequence: CDR1 SGDLS, CDR2 YYNGEE. The V and J ends lost 2 bases and 8 bases respectively, with 9 bases between them. This CDR3 comprises 12 residues. DNA for the CDR3: TGTGCCAGCAGCGTCTCCTCCAGTACGCAGTATTTT. Its protein is CASSVSSSTQYF.

This clone was recorded a few times. The rearrangement links TRBV19 to TRBJ2-1, with TRBD2 matching over 10 bases. CDR3 length: 16 residues. Germline V lookup: CDR1 LNHDA, CDR2 SQIVND (reference sequence). V shed 0 bases, J shed 4 bases, and the junction held 3 bases outside the gene matches. CDR3 bases: TGTGCCAGTAGTATAGACCCTAGCGGGGGTTACAATGAGCAGTTCTTC. Residues: CASSIDPSGGYNEQFF. The full variable domain, rest sourced from reference TRBV19 and TRBJ2-1, is DGGITQSPKYLFRKEGQNVTLSCEQNLNHDAMYWYRQDPGQGLRLIYYSQIVNDFQKGDIAEGYSVSREKKESFPLTVTSAQKNPTAFYLCASSIDPSGGYNEQFFGPGTRLTVL.

This clone was detected a few times. The J gene is TRBJ1-1, the V gene TRBV9, with 10 bases identical to TRBD1. Germline trimming cut 3 bases from V and 5 bases from J; bases unmatched to any gene: 7. The germline V gene has CDR1 SGDLS and CDR2 YYNGEE. The CDR3 runs to 15 residues. CDR3 protein: CASSAWTGGYTEAFF. CDR3 bases: TGTGCCAGCAGCGCCTGGACAGGGGGTTATACTGAAGCTTTCTTT.

This clone was detected once. The chain recombines TRBV6-1 with TRBJ2-1, with 9 bases lining up with TRBD1. Germline-derived CDR1 and CDR2 are MNHNS and SASEGT. CDR3 length: 17 residues. V lost 4 bases and J lost 5; bases outside the gene matches: 12. The CDR3, as DNA: TGTGCCAGCAGTGGCACCGGTGCGGGACAGGGAGACAATGAGCAGTTCTTC. Translating it yields CASSGTGAGQGDNEQFF.

In regard to this clone: Other DNA sequences from this sample encode an identical CDR3 as well. In nucleotides, the CDR3 is TGTGCCAGCAGCCAGGGACAGGGATATGGCTACACCTTC. Translating it yields CASSQGQGYGYTF. The rearrangement joins TRBV14 to TRBJ1-2; 9 positions agree with TRBD1. The trim removed 3 bases at V and 5 bases at J, leaving 1 base unmatched. CDR1 and CDR2 (germline): SGHDN, FVKESK. The CDR3 is made up of 13 amino acids.

The J gene is TRBJ2-1, the V gene TRBV9, with D hard to call. Trimming took 3 bases from V and 5 from J, leaving 9 bases between them. CDR3 size: 13 residues. The germline V gene encodes CDR1 SGDLS and CDR2 YYNGEE. The DNA for the CDR3 is TGTGCCAGCAGCGCCGGGTCCAACAATGAGCAGTTCTTC. Translation gives CASSAGSNNEQFF. Full variable domain (rest looked up from reference TRBV9 and TRBJ2-1): DSGVTQTPKHLITATGQRVTLRCSPRSGDLSVYWYQQSLDQGLQFLIQYYNGEERAKGNILERFSAQQFPDLHSELNLSSLELGDSALYFCASSAGSNNEQFFGPGTRLTVL.

The V call is TRBV10-2, the J call TRBJ2-5; 13 nucleotides agree with TRBD2. V was pared by 9 bases and J by 4 bases, with 8 bases of the junction left unmatched. The CDR3 is made up of 15 amino acids. CDR1 WSHSY and CDR2 SAAADI come from the germline V gene. CDR3 bases: TGCGCCAGTAGACAAAGACTAGCGGGGGGAGAGACCCAGTACTTC. It codes for CASRQRLAGGETQYF.

The V and J genes are TRBV7-9 and TRBJ2-5; TRBD2 matches 9 bases. The germline gives CDR1 SEHNR, CDR2 FQNEAQ (reference sequence). The CDR3 runs 15 residues. With 2 bases clipped from V and 5 bases from J, the junction kept 6 bases outside the gene matches. CDR3 region: CASSLNAGGHETQYF. DNA of the CDR3: TGTGCCAGCAGCTTAAATGCGGGGGGGCACGAGACCCAGTACTTC.

This sequence joins TRBV6-6 and TRBJ1-3, with D unresolved. The CDR3 length is 16 residues. Looked up from germline, CDR1 is MNHNY and CDR2 is SVGAGI (reference sequence). Trimming took off 4 bases at V and 10 bases at J, with 23 bases between the two ends. The CDR3 region has the DNA TGTGCCAGCAGTTCTATCGGGTTGGAGGGAGGTCGGACCATATATTTT. This translates into CASSSIGLEGGRTIYF.

This clone was detected once. The chain recombines TRBV27 with TRBJ2-7; 8 nucleotides line up with TRBD1. Germline V lookup: CDR1 MNHEY, CDR2 SMNVEV (reference sequence). This CDR3 has 12 residues. Trimming removed 5 bases from V and 6 bases from J; junction bases left unmatched: 3. CDR3 in DNA: TGTGCCAGCAGTACAGGGGGAAGCGAGCAGTACTTC. Protein sequence: CASSTGGSEQYF.

The V call is TRBV19, the J call TRBJ2-5; 7 nucleotides line up with TRBD2. The ends lost 4 bases at V and 4 bases at J; junction bases unmatched: 6. Germline values: CDR1 LNHDA, CDR2 SQIVND (reference sequence). The CDR3 consists of 14 residues. Here the CDR3 reads CASSTSGGRETQYF. CDR3 DNA: TGTGCCAGTAGTACCTCCGGGGGGAGAGAGACCCAGTACTTC. Full variable domain (outside the CDR3, taken from reference TRBV19 and TRBJ2-5): DGGITQSPKYLFRKEGQNVTLSCEQNLNHDAMYWYRQDPGQGLRLIYYSQIVNDFQKGDIAEGYSVSREKKESFPLTVTSAQKNPTAFYLCASSTSGGRETQYFGPGTRLLVL.

The chain employs TRBV27 and TRBJ1-2; no clear D. This CDR3 contains 13 residues. The germline V gene has CDR1 MNHEY and CDR2 SMNVEV (reference sequence). Trimming left V 6 bases short and J 0 bases short, with 8 bases between. CDR3 amino acids: CASRHKANYGYTF. CDR3 nucleotide sequence: TGTGCCAGCAGACACAAAGCTAACTATGGCTACACCTTC.

The chain has TRBV6-5 and TRBJ2-7; 9 bases line up with TRBD1. The CDR3 has 13 residues. Germline V CDR1 and CDR2: MNHEY, SVGAGI. V was clipped by 6 bases and J by 4 bases; unmatched bases: 4. The CDR3 nucleotides are TGTGCCAGCAGCACAGGGGGCCGGTACGAGCAGTACTTC. Its protein product is CASSTGGRYEQYF.